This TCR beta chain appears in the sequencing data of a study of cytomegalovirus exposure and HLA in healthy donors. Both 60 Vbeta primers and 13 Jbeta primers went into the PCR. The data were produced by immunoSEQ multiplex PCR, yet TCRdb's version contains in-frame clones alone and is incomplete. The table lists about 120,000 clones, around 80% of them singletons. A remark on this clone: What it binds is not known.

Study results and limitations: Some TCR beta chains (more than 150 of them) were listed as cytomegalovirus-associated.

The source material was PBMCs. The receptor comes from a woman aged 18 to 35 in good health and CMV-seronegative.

DNA of the CDR3: TGTGCCAGCAGTTACGCGGACAGGGGGCGGGGCGGGGAGCTGTTTTTT. Protein product: CASSYADRGRGGELFF. The chain has TRBV6-6 and TRBJ2-2; 11 nucleotides line up with TRBD1. The J segment lost 7 bases and the V segment lost 2 bases, leaving 6 bases of the junction unmatched. The germline V gene encodes CDR1 MNHNY and CDR2 SVGAGI (reference sequence). The CDR3 consists of 16 residues.